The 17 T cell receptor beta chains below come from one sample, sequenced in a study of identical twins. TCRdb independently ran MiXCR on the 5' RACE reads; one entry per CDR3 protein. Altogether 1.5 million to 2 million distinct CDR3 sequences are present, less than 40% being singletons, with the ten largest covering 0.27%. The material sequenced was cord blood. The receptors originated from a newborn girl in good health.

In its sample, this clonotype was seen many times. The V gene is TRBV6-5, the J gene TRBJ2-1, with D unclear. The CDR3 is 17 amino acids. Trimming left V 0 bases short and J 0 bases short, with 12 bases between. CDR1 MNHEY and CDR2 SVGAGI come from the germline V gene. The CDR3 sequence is CASSYSKDRSSYNEQFF. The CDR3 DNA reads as TGTGCCAGCAGTTACTCGAAGGACCGGAGCTCCTACAATGAGCAGTTCTTC.

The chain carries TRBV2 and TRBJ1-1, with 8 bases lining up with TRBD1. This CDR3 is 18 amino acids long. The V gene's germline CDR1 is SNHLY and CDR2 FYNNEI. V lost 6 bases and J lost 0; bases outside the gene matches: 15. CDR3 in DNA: TGTGCCAGCAGCCCTACTATGACAGGGGATGAGATGAACACTGAAGCTTTCTTT. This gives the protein CASSPTMTGDEMNTEAFF.

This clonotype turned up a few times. CDR3 residues: CAWSVLAGGTDTQYF. CDR3 in DNA: TGTGCCTGGAGTGTACTAGCGGGGGGCACAGATACGCAGTATTTT. The rearrangement links TRBV30 to TRBJ2-3; 11 bases fit TRBD2. This CDR3 spans 15 amino acids. Trimming cost V 0 bases and J 1 base; bases outside gene matches: 0. CDR1 is GTSNPN, CDR2 SVGIG, per germline (reference sequence).

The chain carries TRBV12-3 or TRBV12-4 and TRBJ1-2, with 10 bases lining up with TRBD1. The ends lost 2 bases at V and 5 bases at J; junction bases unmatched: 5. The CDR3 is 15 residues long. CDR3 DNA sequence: TGTGCCAGCAGTTTATGGGACAGGGGAGATTATGGCTACACCTTC. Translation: CASSLWDRGDYGYTF.

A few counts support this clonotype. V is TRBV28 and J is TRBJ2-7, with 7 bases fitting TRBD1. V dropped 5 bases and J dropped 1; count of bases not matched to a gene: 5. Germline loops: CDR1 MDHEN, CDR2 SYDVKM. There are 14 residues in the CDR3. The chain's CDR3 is CASSPGTESYEQYF. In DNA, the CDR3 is TGTGCCAGCAGTCCCGGGACAGAATCCTACGAGCAGTACTTC. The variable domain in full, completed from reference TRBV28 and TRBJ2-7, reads DVKVTQSSRYLVKRTGEKVFLECVQDMDHENMFWYRQDPGLGLRLIYFSYDVKMKEKGDIPEGYSVSREKKERFSLILESASTNQTSMYLCASSPGTESYEQYFGPGTRLTVT.

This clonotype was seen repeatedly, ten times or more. CDR3 sequence: CASSDSGLTDTQYF. CDR3 DNA sequence: TGTGCCAGCAGTGATTCGGGCCTCACAGATACGCAGTATTTT. J is TRBJ2-3 and V is TRBV28, with D hard to call. This CDR3 contains 14 residues. Per the germline V gene, CDR1 is MDHEN and CDR2 is SYDVKM. With 5 bases removed from V and 2 bases from J, the gap between germline ends came to 11 bases.

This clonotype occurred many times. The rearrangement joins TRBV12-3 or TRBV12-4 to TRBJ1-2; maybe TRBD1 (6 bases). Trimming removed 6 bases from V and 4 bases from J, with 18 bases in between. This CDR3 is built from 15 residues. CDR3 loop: CASSRTVSGGYGYTF. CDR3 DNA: TGTGCCAGCAGCCGGACAGTTTCCGGGGGCTATGGCTACACCTTC.

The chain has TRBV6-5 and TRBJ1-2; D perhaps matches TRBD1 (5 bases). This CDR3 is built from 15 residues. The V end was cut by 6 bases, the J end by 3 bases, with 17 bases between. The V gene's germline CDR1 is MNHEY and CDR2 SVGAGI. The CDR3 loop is CASRSERQTDYGYTF. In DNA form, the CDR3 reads TGTGCCAGCAGATCTGAAAGACAGACAGACTATGGCTACACCTTC.

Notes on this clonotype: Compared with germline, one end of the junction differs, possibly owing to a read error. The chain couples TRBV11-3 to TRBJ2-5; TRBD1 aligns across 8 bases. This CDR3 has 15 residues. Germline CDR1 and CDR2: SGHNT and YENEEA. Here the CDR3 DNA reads TGTGCCAGCAGCCTAGGACAGGGTAGTGGAGAGACCCTGTACTTC. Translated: CASSLGQGSGETLYF.

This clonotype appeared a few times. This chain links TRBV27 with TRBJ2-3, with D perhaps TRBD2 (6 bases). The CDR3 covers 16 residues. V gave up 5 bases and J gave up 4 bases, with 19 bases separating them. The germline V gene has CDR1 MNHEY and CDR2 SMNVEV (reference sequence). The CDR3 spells CASSKPLAGRADTQYF. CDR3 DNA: TGTGCCAGCAGTAAACCACTAGCCGGACGCGCAGATACGCAGTATTTT.

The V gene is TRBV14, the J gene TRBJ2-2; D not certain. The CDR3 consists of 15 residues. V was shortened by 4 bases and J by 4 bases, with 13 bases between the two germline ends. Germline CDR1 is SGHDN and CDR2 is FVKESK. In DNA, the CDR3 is TGTGCCAGCAGCCGGCAGGATTTGGGCACCGGGGAGCTGTTTTTT. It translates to CASSRQDLGTGELFF. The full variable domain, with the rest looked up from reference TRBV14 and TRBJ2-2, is EAGVTQFPSHSVIEKGQTVTLRCDPISGHDNLYWYRRVMGKEIKFLLHFVKESKQDESGMPNNRFLAERTGGTYSTLKVQPAELEDSGVYFCASSRQDLGTGELFFGEGSRLTVL.

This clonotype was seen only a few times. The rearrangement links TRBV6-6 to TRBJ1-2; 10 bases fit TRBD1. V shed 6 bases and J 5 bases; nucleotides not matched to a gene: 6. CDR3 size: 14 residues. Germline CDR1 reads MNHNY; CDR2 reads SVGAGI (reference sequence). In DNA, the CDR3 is TGTGCCAGCAGGTACCGGGACAGGGGATATGGCTACACCTTC. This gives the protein CASRYRDRGYGYTF.

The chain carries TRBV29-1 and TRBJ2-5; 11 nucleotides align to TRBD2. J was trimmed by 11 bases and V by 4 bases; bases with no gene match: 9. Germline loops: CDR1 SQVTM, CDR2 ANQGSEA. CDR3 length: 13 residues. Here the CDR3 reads CSVALAGDNEQYF. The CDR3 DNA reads TGCAGCGTTGCACTAGCGGGAGACAATGAGCAGTACTTC.

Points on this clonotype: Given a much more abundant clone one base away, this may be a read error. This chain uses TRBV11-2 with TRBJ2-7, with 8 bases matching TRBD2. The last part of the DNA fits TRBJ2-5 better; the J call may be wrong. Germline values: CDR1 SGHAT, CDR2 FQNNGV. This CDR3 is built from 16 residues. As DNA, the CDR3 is TGTGCCTGCAGCTTCTGGACTAGCCTTCAGAGGGAGACCCAGTACTTC. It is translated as CACSFWTSLQRETQYF.

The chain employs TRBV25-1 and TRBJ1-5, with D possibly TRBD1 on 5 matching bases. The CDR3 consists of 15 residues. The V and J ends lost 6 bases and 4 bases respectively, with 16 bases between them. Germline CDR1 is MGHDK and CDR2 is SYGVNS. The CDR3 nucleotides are TGTGCCAGCAGCGCAACAGGCGCCCAAAATCAGCCCCAGCATTTT. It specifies CASSATGAQNQPQHF.

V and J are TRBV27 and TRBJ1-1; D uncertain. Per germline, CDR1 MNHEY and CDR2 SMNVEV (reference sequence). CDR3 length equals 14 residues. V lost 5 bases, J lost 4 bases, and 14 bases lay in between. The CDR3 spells CASSKSPRGTEAFF. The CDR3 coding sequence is TGTGCCAGCAGTAAGTCCCCCCGGGGCACTGAAGCTTTCTTT.

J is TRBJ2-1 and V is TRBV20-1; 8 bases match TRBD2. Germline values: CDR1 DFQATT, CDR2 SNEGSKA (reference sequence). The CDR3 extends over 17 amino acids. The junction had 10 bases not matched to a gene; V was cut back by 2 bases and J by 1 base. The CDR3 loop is CSARYSGQRGSYNEQFF. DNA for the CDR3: TGCAGTGCTAGATACTCGGGCCAGCGGGGGTCCTACAATGAGCAGTTCTTC.